Listed below are T cell receptor beta chains from one sample, sequenced in a study of CD8 T cells in ankylosing spondylitis. TCRdb used MiXCR to reprocess the 5' RACE reads, holding one entry per CDR3 protein. The sample has around 430,000 distinct CDR3 sequences, about 15% seen once. Sample: blood, either unsorted or a sorted T cell fraction (not recorded which). Every receptor here comes from a male donor with ankylosing spondylitis. CDR3s include the opening cysteine and the closing phenylalanine or tryptophan. Each record gives: V gene, D gene, clone size, J gene, CDR3 DNA, CDR3 protein. A D gene is named only where the DNA matches it firmly. Size is omitted from some rows. Given values are once, few, many or a class for expanded clones.

v_call: TRBV6-5
d_call: .
clone_size: .
j_call: TRBJ2-7
cdr3_nt: TGTGCCAGCAGTTATTCCGACTCCTACGAGCAGTACTTC
cdr3_aa: CASSYSDSYEQYF

v_call: TRBV5-1
d_call: .
clone_size: many
j_call: TRBJ1-2
cdr3_nt: TGCGCCAGCAGCCATGGCCAGGGCTTCTATGGCTACACCTTC
cdr3_aa: CASSHGQGFYGYTF

v_call: TRBV24-1
d_call: TRBD1
clone_size: .
j_call: TRBJ2-2
cdr3_nt: TGTGCCACAAGACAGGGGAGCACCGGGGAGCTGTTTTTT
cdr3_aa: CATRQGSTGELFF

v_call: TRBV12-3/TRBV12-4
d_call: TRBD1
clone_size: .
j_call: TRBJ1-1
cdr3_nt: TGTGCCAGCAGTCCTCGGACAGGGGAGAGCGGTGAAGCTTTCTTT
cdr3_aa: CASSPRTGESGEAFF

v_call: TRBV5-1
d_call: TRBD2
clone_size: few
j_call: TRBJ2-1
cdr3_nt: TGCGCCAGCAGCTTTTACCGGACTAGCGGGGGGTATAAGAATGAGCAGTTCTTC
cdr3_aa: CASSFYRTSGGYKNEQFF

v_call: TRBV7-9
d_call: TRBD1
clone_size: once
j_call: TRBJ1-2
cdr3_nt: TGTGCCAGCAGCCTCCAGGGGGGATCCTATGGCTACACCTTC
cdr3_aa: CASSLQGGSYGYTF

v_call: TRBV7-2
d_call: TRBD2
clone_size: few
j_call: TRBJ2-5
cdr3_nt: TGTGCCAGCAGCTTAGCCGGTGGGACTAGCGGGTTGAAGACCCAGTACTTC
cdr3_aa: CASSLAGGTSGLKTQYF

v_call: TRBV5-1
d_call: .
clone_size: many
j_call: TRBJ1-2
cdr3_nt: TGCGCCAGCAGCTTAAGTGGTGTTGGCTACACCTTC
cdr3_aa: CASSLSGVGYTF

v_call: TRBV4-1
d_call: .
clone_size: .
j_call: TRBJ2-5
cdr3_nt: TGCGCCAGCAGCCAAGTAGACTTCCAAGAGACCCAGTACTTC
cdr3_aa: CASSQVDFQETQYF

v_call: TRBV7-8
d_call: .
clone_size: .
j_call: TRBJ1-6
cdr3_nt: TGTGCCAGCAGCTTAAAAGGGGGGACCGCTTCACCCCTCCACTTT
cdr3_aa: CASSLKGGTASPLHF

v_call: TRBV18
d_call: .
clone_size: few
j_call: TRBJ1-4
cdr3_nt: TGTGCCAGCTCAGGAACCTCTAATGAAAAACTGTTTTTT
cdr3_aa: CASSGTSNEKLFF

v_call: TRBV6-1
d_call: TRBD1
clone_size: few
j_call: TRBJ2-7
cdr3_nt: TGTGCCAGCAGCCGGGACAGGGGAAGGGAAGAGCAGTACTTC
cdr3_aa: CASSRDRGREEQYF

v_call: TRBV11-2
d_call: .
clone_size: .
j_call: TRBJ2-7
cdr3_nt: TGTGCCAGCAGCTTAGGGCCGGGAAAGGAGTACGAGCAGTACTTC
cdr3_aa: CASSLGPGKEYEQYF

v_call: TRBV30
d_call: TRBD1
clone_size: .
j_call: TRBJ2-1
cdr3_nt: TGTGCCTGGAGTGTTGGTACAGGGGTTTATGATGAGCAGTTCTTC
cdr3_aa: CAWSVGTGVYDEQFF

v_call: TRBV27
d_call: .
clone_size: many
j_call: TRBJ2-1
cdr3_nt: TGTGCCAGCAACGAGAGGGCCCCACTGGGGAGTCCTCTTTACAATGAGCAGTTCTTC
cdr3_aa: CASNERAPLGSPLYNEQFF

v_call: TRBV6-1
d_call: .
clone_size: .
j_call: TRBJ1-5
cdr3_nt: TGTGCCAGCACGGCAGGGGCTGGGCATCAGCCCCAGCATTTT
cdr3_aa: CASTAGAGHQPQHF

v_call: TRBV7-2
d_call: .
clone_size: .
j_call: TRBJ2-2
cdr3_nt: TGTGCCAGCAGCTTCCCGACAGACACCGGGGAGCTGTTTTTT
cdr3_aa: CASSFPTDTGELFF

v_call: TRBV20-1
d_call: .
clone_size: few
j_call: TRBJ2-2
cdr3_nt: TGCAGTGCTAGAGACGGCAGCCGATACACCGGGGAGCTGTTTTTT
cdr3_aa: CSARDGSRYTGELFF

v_call: TRBV25-1
d_call: TRBD1
clone_size: many
j_call: TRBJ1-6
cdr3_nt: TGTGCCAGCAGTGGGGGGACAGCGAATAATTCACCCCTCCACTTT
cdr3_aa: CASSGGTANNSPLHF

v_call: TRBV28
d_call: TRBD2
clone_size: .
j_call: TRBJ2-2
cdr3_nt: TGTGCCGGGAGGCTAGCGGACACCGGGGAGCTGTTTTTT
cdr3_aa: CAGRLADTGELFF

v_call: TRBV29-1
d_call: .
clone_size: many
j_call: TRBJ2-3
cdr3_nt: TGCAGCGTTGTCGTTCAGGGTCGCGCAGATACGCAGTATTTT
cdr3_aa: CSVVVQGRADTQYF

v_call: TRBV6-1
d_call: .
clone_size: .
j_call: TRBJ1-1
cdr3_nt: TGTGCCAGCAGTACCGGGAGAACCACTGAAGCTTTCTTT
cdr3_aa: CASSTGRTTEAFF

v_call: TRBV5-1
d_call: .
clone_size: .
j_call: TRBJ1-6
cdr3_nt: TGCGCCAGCAGCTTGGCCCTGGGTTCACCCCTCCACTTT
cdr3_aa: CASSLALGSPLHF

v_call: TRBV3-1
d_call: .
clone_size: .
j_call: TRBJ1-6
cdr3_nt: TGTGCCAGCAGCCAAGACCAGTCATCACCCCTCCACTTT
cdr3_aa: CASSQDQSSPLHF

v_call: TRBV4-3
d_call: TRBD1
clone_size: many
j_call: TRBJ2-7
cdr3_nt: TGCGCCAGCAGCCGCACCGGGACAGGGTCCTACGAGCAGTACTTC
cdr3_aa: CASSRTGTGSYEQYF

v_call: TRBV11-2
d_call: .
clone_size: .
j_call: TRBJ2-1
cdr3_nt: TGTGCCAGCAGCTTAGGGTCTGCTACAGGCGAGCAGTTCTTC
cdr3_aa: CASSLGSATGEQFF

v_call: TRBV7-9
d_call: .
clone_size: many
j_call: TRBJ1-5
cdr3_nt: TGTGCCAGCAGCTCAGGGACACTTAGCAATCAGCCCCAGCATTTT
cdr3_aa: CASSSGTLSNQPQHF

v_call: TRBV3-1
d_call: .
clone_size: few
j_call: TRBJ2-7
cdr3_nt: TGTGCCAGCCGCGCGGGCCTACGGGGGTACGAGCAGTACTTC
cdr3_aa: CASRAGLRGYEQYF

v_call: TRBV6-1
d_call: .
clone_size: .
j_call: TRBJ2-4
cdr3_nt: TGTGCCAGCAGTGCACGGGCACTAGCCAAAAACATTCAGTACTTC
cdr3_aa: CASSARALAKNIQYF

v_call: TRBV6-2/TRBV6-3
d_call: TRBD1
clone_size: few
j_call: TRBJ1-2
cdr3_nt: TGTGCCAGCAGTTCCAGGTTATCAACAGGGGTTAACTATGGCTACACCTTC
cdr3_aa: CASSSRLSTGVNYGYTF

v_call: TRBV9
d_call: TRBD1
clone_size: few
j_call: TRBJ1-1
cdr3_nt: TGTGCCAGCAGCGCACTAGGGACAGCCGGTCCCCCTGAAGCTTTCTTT
cdr3_aa: CASSALGTAGPPEAFF

v_call: TRBV4-1
d_call: TRBD1
clone_size: .
j_call: TRBJ2-2
cdr3_nt: TGCGCCAGCAGCCAGGTCGACAGGGTCGACGGGGAGCTGTTTTTT
cdr3_aa: CASSQVDRVDGELFF

v_call: TRBV24-1
d_call: .
clone_size: few
j_call: TRBJ2-5
cdr3_nt: TGTGCCACCAGTGATCGACGAGAACAAGAGACCCAGTACTTC
cdr3_aa: CATSDRREQETQYF

v_call: TRBV20-1
d_call: .
clone_size: .
j_call: TRBJ2-1
cdr3_nt: TGCAGTGCTAGAGATACCCCACGCAAAGCTAGCTCCTACAATGAGCAGTTCTTC
cdr3_aa: CSARDTPRKASSYNEQFF

v_call: TRBV11-2
d_call: TRBD1
clone_size: .
j_call: TRBJ2-2
cdr3_nt: TGTGCCAGCAGCTTACTGGGACAGGGGGCTGGCACCGGGGAGCTGTTTTTT
cdr3_aa: CASSLLGQGAGTGELFF

v_call: TRBV6-4
d_call: .
clone_size: .
j_call: TRBJ1-1
cdr3_nt: TGTGCCAGCAGGGCTAGGGGGGACTCAGCTGAAGCTTTCTTT
cdr3_aa: CASRARGDSAEAFF

v_call: TRBV6-2/TRBV6-3
d_call: .
clone_size: few
j_call: TRBJ1-5
cdr3_nt: TGTGCCAGCAGTTACCAGGGACGCAATCAGCCCCAGCATTTT
cdr3_aa: CASSYQGRNQPQHF

v_call: TRBV19
d_call: .
clone_size: .
j_call: TRBJ2-2
cdr3_nt: TGTGCCAGTAGCTCACCAGAGGGGCTAAATCCCGGGGAGCTGTTTTTT
cdr3_aa: CASSSPEGLNPGELFF

v_call: TRBV9
d_call: .
clone_size: .
j_call: TRBJ2-7
cdr3_nt: TGTGCCAGCAGCGGTGGGTTTAGCTCCTACGAGCAGTACTTC
cdr3_aa: CASSGGFSSYEQYF

v_call: TRBV7-2
d_call: TRBD2
clone_size: .
j_call: TRBJ2-1
cdr3_nt: TGTGCCAGCAGGAGCGGGGTTAGCTCCTACAATGAGCAGTTCTTC
cdr3_aa: CASRSGVSSYNEQFF

v_call: TRBV11-2
d_call: .
clone_size: .
j_call: TRBJ2-2
cdr3_nt: TGTGCCAGCAGTTTAGCCAGGACGGGCAGCGGGGAGCTGTTTTTT
cdr3_aa: CASSLARTGSGELFF

v_call: TRBV27
d_call: .
clone_size: many
j_call: TRBJ2-7
cdr3_nt: TGTGCCAGCAGCCCAGTACGGGAGCCCTACGAGCAGTACTTC
cdr3_aa: CASSPVREPYEQYF

v_call: TRBV28
d_call: TRBD1
clone_size: .
j_call: TRBJ1-5
cdr3_nt: TGTGCCAGCAGGACAGGGTGGAATCAGCCCCAGCATTTT
cdr3_aa: CASRTGWNQPQHF

v_call: TRBV20-1
d_call: .
clone_size: many
j_call: TRBJ1-3
cdr3_nt: TGCAGTGCTCCAAAGCTAGGTATCTCTGGAAACACCATATATTTT
cdr3_aa: CSAPKLGISGNTIYF

v_call: TRBV28
d_call: .
clone_size: few
j_call: TRBJ2-1
cdr3_nt: TGTGCCAGCTGGGTCCAGGGACACAATGAGCAGTTCTTC
cdr3_aa: CASWVQGHNEQFF

v_call: TRBV18
d_call: .
clone_size: few
j_call: TRBJ2-1
cdr3_nt: TGTGCCAGCACGGACAGTTCCTACAATGAGCAGTTCTTC
cdr3_aa: CASTDSSYNEQFF

v_call: TRBV11-3
d_call: .
clone_size: many
j_call: TRBJ2-1
cdr3_nt: TGTGCCAGCAGCTTGAAATCGAGCTCCTACAATGAGCAGTTCTTC
cdr3_aa: CASSLKSSSYNEQFF

v_call: TRBV7-2
d_call: TRBD1
clone_size: .
j_call: TRBJ2-3
cdr3_nt: TGTGCCAGCAGCCTCTGGACAGGGGGCTTGACAGATACGCAGTATTTT
cdr3_aa: CASSLWTGGLTDTQYF

v_call: TRBV20-1
d_call: TRBD2
clone_size: .
j_call: TRBJ2-7
cdr3_nt: TGCAGTGCCTATAAAGCTAGCGGGGGCGCTGGGAGGGAGCAGTACTTC
cdr3_aa: CSAYKASGGAGREQYF

v_call: TRBV5-1
d_call: .
clone_size: few
j_call: TRBJ2-3
cdr3_nt: TGCGCCAGCAGCTTGCATGCAGATACGCAGTATTTT
cdr3_aa: CASSLHADTQYF

v_call: TRBV20-1
d_call: TRBD2
clone_size: few
j_call: TRBJ2-3
cdr3_nt: TGCAGTGCTAGGGTAGCGGGAGGGCCTATAGATACGCAGTATTTT
cdr3_aa: CSARVAGGPIDTQYF

v_call: TRBV12-3/TRBV12-4
d_call: .
clone_size: .
j_call: TRBJ1-2
cdr3_nt: TGTGCCAGCAGTCCCATTGCAGGGGAATGGGTCTACACCTTC
cdr3_aa: CASSPIAGEWVYTF

v_call: TRBV11-2
d_call: TRBD2
clone_size: many
j_call: TRBJ2-1
cdr3_nt: TGTGCCAGCAGCACTCGAAGCGGGGGGGCCGCGAATGAGCAGTTCTTC
cdr3_aa: CASSTRSGGAANEQFF

v_call: TRBV5-1
d_call: .
clone_size: many
j_call: TRBJ1-5
cdr3_nt: TGCGCCAGCAGAGCAATGGACGGGTCAGGGCCCCAGCATTTT
cdr3_aa: CASRAMDGSGPQHF

v_call: TRBV6-1
d_call: TRBD2
clone_size: .
j_call: TRBJ2-1
cdr3_nt: TGTGCCAGCAGCTTTAGCGGGGGGTTTACAGGCAATGAGCAGTTCTTC
cdr3_aa: CASSFSGGFTGNEQFF

v_call: TRBV28
d_call: .
clone_size: few
j_call: TRBJ1-1
cdr3_nt: TGTGCCTCCCCAGGCCCGACAGGGAACACTGAAGCTTTCTTT
cdr3_aa: CASPGPTGNTEAFF

v_call: TRBV20-1
d_call: TRBD2
clone_size: few
j_call: TRBJ2-3
cdr3_nt: TGCAGTGCTACCCCGCAGCGGGAGAATGTAAATACGCAGTATTTT
cdr3_aa: CSATPQRENVNTQYF

v_call: TRBV7-9
d_call: .
clone_size: few
j_call: TRBJ2-7
cdr3_nt: TGTGCCAGCAGCTTATTCCGGACGGGCTCCTACGAGCAGTACTTC
cdr3_aa: CASSLFRTGSYEQYF

v_call: TRBV20-1
d_call: .
clone_size: .
j_call: TRBJ2-3
cdr3_nt: TGCAGTGCTAGAGATCCGGGTAGTAGCCAGGGGACGCAGTATTTT
cdr3_aa: CSARDPGSSQGTQYF